The sequence of this T cell receptor beta chain was determined in a study of cytomegalovirus exposure and HLA in healthy donors. The overall study: Unique TCR beta sequences numbering 120 million or so came from approximately 180 million T cells in an earlier analysis. Study observations and caveats: A later look showed TCR association rates differing by HLA locus, highest for DRB1 and lowest for HLA-C.

As to this clone: Its target is unknown.

At sampling all donors were nominally healthy, likely with unrecorded immune exposures. PCR was performed using 60 Vbeta and 13 Jbeta primers. The method was immunoSEQ multiplex PCR; TCRdb's version includes in-frame clones alone and lacks a portion of them. The data hold approximately 91,000 clones, with around 59% observed a single time. Sequencing used PBMCs. The TCR comes from a human donor in good health.

CDR3 protein: CASSLTVAYEQYF. The CDR3 DNA reads as TGTGCCAGCAGCTTAACAGTGGCCTACGAGCAGTACTTC. The rearrangement joins TRBV7-2 to TRBJ2-7, with no clear D. Trimming stripped 2 bases from V and 2 bases from J, with 7 bases between. Germline CDR1 reads SGHTA; CDR2 reads FQGNSA. The CDR3 has 13 amino acids.